This T cell receptor (beta chain) was documented in a study of blood T cell repertoires in COVID-19. About the study: Whether acute or convalescent, the COVID-19 samples came from the United States, Italy and Spain. Sources were T cells, B-cell-depleted T cells, or PBMCs; the material itself was cDNA or gDNA.

Germline lookup yields CDR1 DFQATT and CDR2 SNEGSKA (reference sequence). CDR3 length: 11 amino acids. Trimming took off 8 bases at V and 3 bases at J, with 10 bases between the two ends. Original processing methods: Nucleated cell counts were estimated from reference gene primer amplification. Only in-frame clones appear in the TCRdb table, and some are missing; sequencing was by immunoSEQ multiplex PCR. Clone size and V and J calls were adopted from that table, with D and trimming inferred from the DNA. Of 90,000 to 130,000 clones listed, about 89% are singletons. Input material: peripheral blood. The origin of this receptor is a man aged 40-49 years with acute or convalescent COVID-19. The chain carries TRBV20-1 and TRBJ1-2; D is ambiguous. The CDR3 protein is CSLSGDYGYTF. In nucleotides, the CDR3 is TGCAGTCTCTCGGGTGACTATGGCTACACCTTC.